The T cell receptor beta chain under discussion was sequenced for a study of OX40 agonist ivuxolimab in advanced cancers. This clone was observed a few times. Trimming took 7 bases from V and 4 from J, leaving 18 bases between them. This CDR3 comprises 14 residues. Germline CDR1 SGHKS, CDR2 YYEKEE (reference sequence). Profiling relied on immunoSEQ multiplex PCR, and the TCRdb table lists in-frame clones only, not all of them. This table has approximately 82,000 clones, 70% to 90% appearing once. Sequencing used CD4+ or CD8+ T cells sorted from blood, obtained in a trial of the OX40 agonist ivuxolimab. The chain is built from TRBV5-5 and TRBJ2-7; possible D gene TRBD1, 7 bases. The clonotype comes from an adult with an advanced solid tumor such as melanoma, head and neck, liver or kidney cancer. CDR3 bases: TGTGCCAGCGGGCAGCAGGGGGGCCCTTACGAGCAGTACTTC. Protein product: CASGQQGGPYEQYF.